These 25 T cell receptor beta chains share one sample of origin, sequenced in a study of blood T cell repertoires in COVID-19. This table comes from immunoSEQ multiplex PCR, and its TCRdb copy is limited to in-frame clones, with some not included. The sample has some 400,000 clones; approximately 89% are singletons. Sequenced sample: PBMCs or T cells enriched from blood (not recorded which). Receptor source: a woman in her thirties or forties who had been exposed to COVID-19.

V and J are TRBV19 and TRBJ1-1; D gene unclear. Trimming cost V 3 bases and J 5 bases, with 13 bases left between them. CDR1 LNHDA and CDR2 SQIVND come from the germline V gene (reference sequence). There are 14 residues in the CDR3. CDR3 loop: CASSIWQTGTEAFF. As DNA, the CDR3 is TGTGCCAGTAGTATCTGGCAGACGGGGACTGAAGCTTTCTTT. The full variable domain, with the rest looked up from reference TRBV19 and TRBJ1-1, is DGGITQSPKYLFRKEGQNVTLSCEQNLNHDAMYWYRQDPGQGLRLIYYSQIVNDFQKGDIAEGYSVSREKKESFPLTVTSAQKNPTAFYLCASSIWQTGTEAFFGQGTRLTVV.

This clone has a single count. The genes are TRBV29-1 and TRBJ2-1, with D perhaps matching TRBD2 (5 bases). CDR1 SQVTM and CDR2 ANQGSEA come from the germline V gene. Trimming removed 4 bases from V and 5 bases from J, with 12 bases in between. This CDR3 has 13 amino acids. The CDR3 bases are TGCAGCGTTGTGGTGGGGAGACACAATGAGCAGTTCTTC. The encoded protein is CSVVVGRHNEQFF.

The rearrangement joins TRBV3-1 (or the pseudogene TRBV3-2) to TRBJ1-6; D is unresolved. Trimming shortened V by 2 bases and J by 10 bases, and 12 bases separated the two germline ends. This CDR3 is built from 14 residues. The germline V gene encodes CDR1 LGHDT and CDR2 YNNKEL (reference sequence). This CDR3 is CASSQTAGKSPLHF. CDR3 nucleotide sequence: TGTGCCAGCAGCCAAACCGCGGGGAAATCACCCCTCCACTTT.

The gene calls are TRBV7-2 and TRBJ2-5; 7 bases fit TRBD1. The CDR3 loop spans 13 amino acids. With 1 base clipped from V and 11 bases from J, the junction kept 7 bases outside the gene matches. Looked up from germline, CDR1 is SGHTA and CDR2 is FQGNSA. The CDR3 nucleotides read TGTGCCAGCAGCTTAGGAGACCCGGGACAGCAGTACTTC. It encodes CASSLGDPGQQYF.

The chain has TRBV9 and TRBJ1-1; TRBD1 is a possible D gene (5 bases). Deletions cut 4 bases from V and 5 bases from J, with 12 bases between. The CDR3 totals 13 residues. Per the germline V gene, CDR1 is SGDLS and CDR2 is YYNGEE. The CDR3: CASSPSGWTEAFF. The CDR3 nucleotides are TGTGCCAGCAGCCCATCAGGGTGGACTGAAGCTTTCTTT.

The chain uses TRBV18 and TRBJ1-2; 8 positions match TRBD1. The CDR3 runs to 15 residues. J gave up 7 bases and V 0 bases, and 7 bases lay outside the gene matches. Germline V gives CDR1 KGHSH, CDR2 LQKENI. The CDR3 coding sequence is TGTGCCAGCTCACCACCAGGACAGGGCACTACTGGCTACACCTTC. Its translation: CASSPPGQGTTGYTF.

The chain recombines TRBV7-3 with TRBJ2-7; 7 bases fit TRBD2. V shed 5 bases and J 4 bases; nucleotides not matched to a gene: 2. The CDR3 runs to 12 residues. CDR1 SGHTA and CDR2 FQGTGA come from the germline V gene. CDR3 sequence (DNA): TGTGCCAGCAGCCCGGGGGGATACGAGCAGTACTTC. Protein: CASSPGGYEQYF.

The rearrangement uses TRBV19 and TRBJ1-5, with 8 bases matching TRBD1. Germline CDR1 is LNHDA and CDR2 is SQIVND (reference sequence). There are 13 residues in the CDR3. The V segment lost 9 bases and the J segment 9 bases; nucleotides outside the gene matches: 10. CDR3 nucleotides: TGTGCCAGCAGGGACAGGCATATCATGCCCCAGCATTTT. It specifies CASRDRHIMPQHF.

The rearrangement uses TRBV2 and TRBJ2-7, with D tentatively TRBD2 (5 bases). This CDR3 spans 12 amino acids. Germline V CDR1 and CDR2: SNHLY, FYNNEI. Trimming took 8 bases from V and 2 from J, leaving 10 bases between them. CDR3 sequence (DNA): TGTGCCAGCTTTCTAGCAGCCTACGAGCAGTACTTC. Protein: CASFLAAYEQYF.

The sample holds one count of this clone. The J gene is TRBJ2-7, the V gene TRBV5-1; TRBD1 aligns across 7 bases. Germline values: CDR1 SGHRS, CDR2 YFSETQ. The CDR3 has 14 amino acids. V shed 2 bases and J 3 bases; nucleotides not matched to a gene: 5. The CDR3 coding sequence is TGCGCCAGCAGCTTCGGGACAGCAGTCTACGAGCAGTACTTC. Translation gives CASSFGTAVYEQYF.

The CDR3 coding sequence is TGTGCCAGCAGCTTTTTTGACAGGGGGATTGTGAACACTGAAGCTTTCTTT. It is translated as CASSFFDRGIVNTEAFF. The V call is TRBV11-3, the J call TRBJ1-1, with TRBD1 matching over 9 bases. V dropped 3 bases and J dropped 0; count of bases not matched to a gene: 8. This CDR3 is 17 amino acids long. CDR1 is SGHNT, CDR2 YENEEA, per germline.

This chain links TRBV5-4 with TRBJ1-2, with D possibly TRBD1 on 6 matching bases. The V gene's germline CDR1 is SGHNT and CDR2 YYREEE (reference sequence). The CDR3 covers 13 residues. V was cut by 3 bases and J by 2 bases, with 8 bases left in between. For the CDR3, the DNA is TGTGCCAGCAGCTACGGACAGAACTATGGCTACACCTTC. This encodes CASSYGQNYGYTF. Using reference TRBV5-4 and TRBJ1-2 for the parts outside the CDR3, the full variable domain is ETGVTQSPTHLIKTRGQQVTLRCSSQSGHNTVSWYQQALGQGPQFIFQYYREEENGRGNFPPRFSGLQFPNYSSELNVNALELDDSALYLCASSYGQNYGYTFGSGTRLTVV.

A word on this clone: The junction departs from the called germline gene at one end, perhaps through a read error. The chain has TRBV18 and TRBJ1-1; D uncertain. From germline, CDR1 is KGHSH and CDR2 LQKENI. This CDR3 has 15 amino acids. CDR3 bases: TGTGCCAGCTCAACCTATGGGGAGCCGAACGCTGAAGCTTTCTTT. Its translation is CASSTYGEPNAEAFF.

The V and J genes are TRBV30 and TRBJ2-2; D ambiguous. The germline V gene encodes CDR1 GTSNPN and CDR2 SVGIG (reference sequence). The V and J ends lost 0 bases and 6 bases respectively, with 5 bases between them. CDR3 length: 12 amino acids. The DNA of the CDR3 is TGTGCCTGGAGTGTATCGGCCGGGGAGCTGTTTTTT. The encoded protein is CAWSVSAGELFF.

The chain uses TRBV5-5 and TRBJ1-2, with a possible D match to TRBD1 (6 bases). V lost 0 bases and J lost 0, with 9 bases in between. CDR3 length equals 15 residues. Looked up from germline, CDR1 is SGHKS and CDR2 is YYEKEE (reference sequence). The CDR3 spells CASSLGGGPNYGYTF. The CDR3, as DNA: TGTGCCAGCAGCTTGGGAGGGGGACCTAACTATGGCTACACCTTC.

This clone has only one observation. The chain is built from TRBV19 and TRBJ2-7; 8 positions match TRBD1. After removal of 6 bases from V and 4 bases from J, the junction contained 11 bases not matched to a gene. Germline lookup yields CDR1 LNHDA and CDR2 SQIVND (reference sequence). The CDR3 is 15 amino acids. CDR3 protein: CASRLSGTGQYEQYF. The DNA of the CDR3 is TGTGCCAGTAGATTGTCCGGGACAGGTCAGTACGAGCAGTACTTC. Using reference TRBV19 and TRBJ2-7 for the parts outside the CDR3, the full variable domain is DGGITQSPKYLFRKEGQNVTLSCEQNLNHDAMYWYRQDPGQGLRLIYYSQIVNDFQKGDIAEGYSVSREKKESFPLTVTSAQKNPTAFYLCASRLSGTGQYEQYFGPGTRLTVT.

The chain employs TRBV5-1 and TRBJ1-2, with D hard to call. This CDR3 has 14 residues. V was trimmed by 0 bases and J by 8 bases, leaving 14 bases between them. Germline lookup yields CDR1 SGHRS and CDR2 YFSETQ. CDR3 loop: CASSLVGGISGYTF. Here the CDR3 DNA reads TGCGCCAGCAGCTTGGTCGGCGGTATCTCGGGCTACACCTTC.

This rearrangement joins TRBV14 to TRBJ2-3; 7 positions agree with TRBD1. Germline values: CDR1 SGHDN, CDR2 FVKESK. V dropped 4 bases and J dropped 2; count of bases not matched to a gene: 9. This CDR3 has 16 amino acids. CDR3 in amino acids: CASSPYWTGDTDTQYF. CDR3 in DNA: TGTGCCAGCAGCCCGTACTGGACAGGCGACACAGATACGCAGTATTTT.

The rearrangement uses TRBV18 and TRBJ1-2; 8 bases line up with TRBD1. Per the germline V gene, CDR1 is KGHSH and CDR2 is LQKENI. V was pared by 6 bases and J by 13 bases, with 13 bases of the junction left unmatched. The CDR3 has 13 residues. CDR3 residues: CASSDRGQDRSTF. As DNA, the CDR3 is TGTGCCAGCTCCGACCGGGGACAGGATCGTTCCACCTTC.

The V call is TRBV7-9, the J call TRBJ2-1, with D unresolved. This CDR3 is built from 11 residues. Trimming removed 5 bases at V and 4 bases at J, with 3 bases between. In germline, CDR1 is SEHNR, CDR2 FQNEAQ (reference sequence). This chain's CDR3 is CASSPYNEQFF. The CDR3 DNA reads as TGTGCCAGCAGCCCTTACAATGAGCAGTTCTTC.

V gene TRBV6-5 combines with J gene TRBJ2-7; perhaps TRBD1 as D (6 bases). Germline CDR1 is MNHEY and CDR2 is SVGAGI. The CDR3 consists of 13 residues. V was trimmed by 7 bases and J by 4 bases, leaving 14 bases between them. CDR3 bases: TGTGCCAGCAACCCAGGGGTTCGGTACGAGCAGTACTTC. It yields the protein CASNPGVRYEQYF.

The chain carries TRBV19 and TRBJ1-2, with TRBD1 identical over 9 bases. This CDR3 has 14 residues. V dropped 6 bases and J dropped 7; count of bases not matched to a gene: 9. Per the germline V gene, CDR1 is LNHDA and CDR2 is SQIVND (reference sequence). This CDR3 is CASRPLQGAIGYTF. In nucleotides, the CDR3 is TGTGCCAGTAGACCTCTACAGGGGGCTATTGGCTACACCTTC.

The chain employs TRBV19 and TRBJ1-1; TRBD1 agrees at 8 bases. V shed 4 bases, J shed 0 bases, and the junction held 10 bases outside the gene matches. Germline CDR1 reads LNHDA; CDR2 reads SQIVND (reference sequence). CDR3 length equals 17 residues. The DNA of the CDR3 is TGTGCCAGTAGTACTTCAGGGGGCCCTTATATGAACACTGAAGCTTTCTTT. Its protein is CASSTSGGPYMNTEAFF.

This chain connects TRBV18 to TRBJ2-3; no clear D. The V end lost 6 bases, the J end lost 5 bases, and 12 bases lay between the germline ends. Germline CDR1 reads KGHSH; CDR2 reads LQKENI. The CDR3 has 13 amino acids. This CDR3 reads CASSGPSEDTQYF. The CDR3 region has the DNA TGTGCCAGCTCGGGCCCGTCCGAAGATACGCAGTATTTT.

The chain combines TRBV24-1 with TRBJ2-5; D remains unclear. CDR3 length: 12 residues. Trimming took 7 bases from V and 2 from J, leaving 7 bases between them. Germline V gives CDR1 KGHDR, CDR2 SFDVKD. The DNA for the CDR3 is TGTGCCACCAGCCAGTATCAAGAGACCCAGTACTTC. Translating gives CATSQYQETQYF.